This passage covers 16 T cell receptor beta chains from one sample sequenced in a study of T cell repertoires in cytomegalovirus infection. TCRdb passed the reads through MiXCR, listing each CDR3 protein once. The sample lists more than 500,000 distinct CDR3 sequences; more than 15% were seen once. Material: CD8+ T cells from PBMCs. Every receptor here comes from a human donor in good health (CMV status not recorded). Some clones in this sample may be carry-over from other donors' samples.

The rearrangement uses TRBV20-1 and TRBJ2-5; the D gene could be TRBD1 or TRBD2 (6 bases each). V shed 6 bases and J shed 5 bases, with 31 bases lying between them. CDR3 size: 18 residues. CDR1 is DFQATT, CDR2 SNEGSKA, per germline (reference sequence). The CDR3 nucleotides read TGCAGTGCACCGAAGCCCCCCGACCTGAGGGGGGAAAGGGAGACCCAGTACTTC. Its protein is CSAPKPPDLRGERETQYF.

A word on this clonotype: Because it lacks the conserved phenylalanine or tryptophan at the end, this CDR3 is likely a read error. The rearrangement uses TRBV9 and TRBJ2-6, with D unclear. Trimming left V 3 bases short and J 0 bases short, with 1 base between. Germline CDR1 and CDR2: SGDLS and YYNGEE. The CDR3 is made up of 13 amino acids. The CDR3 bases are TGTGCCAGCAGCGGCTCTGGGGCCAACGTCCTGACTTTA. Residues: CASSGSGANVLTL.

There are a few counts of this clonotype. This rearrangement joins TRBV29-1 to TRBJ2-7, with 7 bases lining up with TRBD2. The V gene's germline CDR1 is SQVTM and CDR2 ANQGSEA. The CDR3 length is 13 residues. V was clipped by 6 bases and J by 2 bases; unmatched bases: 7. The CDR3 DNA reads TGCAGCGTCGGGGGAGGGGCAGCCTACGAGCAGTACTTC. Protein: CSVGGGAAYEQYF.

This clonotype was recorded a few times. The chain joins TRBV10-3 to TRBJ1-2, with D possibly matching TRBD1 (6 bases). Germline CDR1 is ENHRY and CDR2 is SYGVKD. The V gene lost 2 bases and the J gene lost 6 bases, with 7 bases spanning the gap. CDR3 length: 12 amino acids. CDR3 loop: CAISEAGDGYTF. The CDR3 DNA reads as TGTGCCATCAGTGAGGCAGGGGATGGCTACACCTTC.

This clonotype has ten or more counts. The chain carries TRBV29-1 and TRBJ2-3; 9 nucleotides line up with TRBD1. CDR3 length: 14 residues. Germline V CDR1 and CDR2: SQVTM, ANQGSEA. The V segment lost 6 bases and the J segment 1 base; nucleotides outside the gene matches: 5. The CDR3 DNA is TGCAGCGTCAGACGGACAGGGGGCACAGATACGCAGTATTTT. It translates to CSVRRTGGTDTQYF.

The gene calls are TRBV10-3 and TRBJ1-1; tentatively, D is TRBD1 (5 bases). The CDR3 consists of 11 residues. The ends were cut back, 8 bases at V and 7 bases at J, with 11 bases in the middle. The germline V gene encodes CDR1 ENHRY and CDR2 SYGVKD. CDR3 DNA sequence: TGTGCCATCTTTTGGGGGGGTGAAGCTTTCTTT. Protein: CAIFWGGEAFF.

This clonotype was seen only a few times. The chain employs TRBV19 and TRBJ1-4; 7 bases line up with TRBD1. The CDR3 loop spans 16 amino acids. V shed 5 bases and J 8 bases; nucleotides not matched to a gene: 14. Germline V CDR1 and CDR2: LNHDA, SQIVND (reference sequence). The CDR3 DNA is TGTGCCAGTAGTCCGAGTGGACAGGCTGGATGGGAAAAACTGTTTTTT. Its protein product is CASSPSGQAGWEKLFF.

This clonotype was counted between two and nine times. The chain joins TRBV28 to TRBJ2-7, with TRBD2 matching 11 bases. The CDR3 sequence is 18 residues long. The V and J ends lost 2 bases and 5 bases, in that order; junction bases with no gene match: 14. The V gene's germline CDR1 is MDHEN and CDR2 SYDVKM. CDR3 sequence (DNA): TGTGCCAGCAGTTTAGGGGGTAGCGGGAGGGAGACCGCCCACGAGCAGTACTTC. This encodes CASSLGGSGRETAHEQYF.

This clonotype was detected many times. The chain links TRBV12-3 or TRBV12-4 to TRBJ2-1; D may be TRBD1 or TRBD2 (5 bases each). V was clipped by 7 bases and J by 8 bases, with 9 bases between them. The CDR3 length is 11 residues. The CDR3 region has the DNA TGTGCCAGCAACGGGGCCCATGAGCAGTTCTTC. Protein product: CASNGAHEQFF.

The chain recombines TRBV28 with TRBJ1-5, with D possibly matching TRBD1 (6 bases). The CDR3 extends over 15 amino acids. V lost 6 bases to trimming and J lost 7 bases, with 19 bases between them. In germline, CDR1 is MDHEN, CDR2 SYDVKM. CDR3 protein: CASSDTTGPGQPQHF. CDR3 sequence (DNA): TGTGCCAGCAGCGATACGACAGGCCCAGGCCAGCCCCAGCATTTT.

This clonotype has ten or more counts. The CDR3 loop reads CASHPGGVLQPQHF. CDR3 nucleotides: TGTGCCAGCCACCCCGGGGGGGTGTTGCAGCCCCAGCATTTT. V gene TRBV7-8 combines with J gene TRBJ1-5; D perhaps matches TRBD1 (5 bases). The CDR3 consists of 14 residues. V was pared by 8 bases and J by 7 bases, with 18 bases between. Germline lookup yields CDR1 SGHVS and CDR2 FQNEAQ.

V and J are TRBV28 and TRBJ2-1, with D possibly TRBD2 on 5 matching bases. The V end lost 4 bases, the J end lost 0 bases, and 10 bases lay between the germline ends. The germline V gene has CDR1 MDHEN and CDR2 SYDVKM. The CDR3 covers 15 residues. The CDR3 DNA reads as TGTGCCAGCAGTTGGACTCCCAGCTCCTACAATGAGCAGTTCTTC. Encoded protein: CASSWTPSSYNEQFF.

This clonotype has at least ten counts. The chain carries TRBV29-1 and TRBJ1-1; weak D call: TRBD1 (5 bases). The CDR3 has 12 residues. CDR1 and CDR2 (germline): SQVTM, ANQGSEA. With 4 bases removed from V and 4 bases from J, the gap between germline ends came to 10 bases. The CDR3 here is CSVGDSTTEAFF. As DNA, the CDR3 is TGCAGCGTTGGGGACTCGACCACTGAAGCTTTCTTT. The variable domain in full, with the rest retrieved from reference TRBV29-1 and TRBJ1-1, is SAVISQKPSRDICQRGTSLTIQCQVDSQVTMMFWYRQQPGQSLTLIATANQGSEATYESGFVIDKFPISRPNLTFSTLTVSNMSPEDSSIYLCSVGDSTTEAFFGQGTRLTVV.

This clonotype has ten or more counts. The chain couples TRBV7-9 to TRBJ1-4; perhaps TRBD1 as D (5 bases). Germline V gene sequence: CDR1 SEHNR, CDR2 FQNEAQ (reference sequence). V lost 6 bases and J 4 bases, leaving 15 bases between the germline ends. The length of the CDR3 is 15 residues. CDR3 bases: TGTGCCAGCAGTCCCCCCAGGGCGTTTAATGAAAAACTGTTTTTT. Amino acids: CASSPPRAFNEKLFF.

The chain employs TRBV28 and TRBJ2-1; 10 bases line up with TRBD2. Unmatched junction bases numbered 3, after V lost 3 bases and J lost 4 bases. Germline CDR1 reads MDHEN; CDR2 reads SYDVKM. The CDR3 consists of 15 residues. Here the CDR3 DNA reads TGTGCCAGCAGTTTTCGGACTAGCGGATACAATGAGCAGTTCTTC. Its translation is CASSFRTSGYNEQFF.

This clonotype has ten or more counts. The rearrangement uses TRBV2 and TRBJ1-1, with 8 bases fitting TRBD1. After removal of 7 bases from V and 4 bases from J, the junction contained 11 bases not matched to a gene. This CDR3 comprises 15 residues. Germline-derived CDR1 and CDR2 are SNHLY and FYNNEI. The CDR3 nucleotides are TGTGCCAGCAACGGACAGGGACGATTAAGCACTGAAGCTTTCTTT. This gives the protein CASNGQGRLSTEAFF. Together with reference TRBV2 and TRBJ1-1, the CDR3 gives the full variable domain: EPEVTQTPSHQVTQMGQEVILRCVPISNHLYFYWYRQILGQKVEFLVSFYNNEISEKSEIFDDQFSVERPDGSNFTLKIRSTKLEDSAMYFCASNGQGRLSTEAFFGQGTRLTVV.